This T cell receptor (beta chain) was sequenced for a study of cytomegalovirus exposure and HLA in healthy donors. The PCR had 60 Vbeta and 13 Jbeta primers. Libraries were prepared by immunoSEQ multiplex PCR; TCRdb keeps only in-frame clonotypes and omits some of them. This table holds about 75,000 clones, roughly 88% found once. Trimming cost V 0 bases and J 1 base, with 12 bases left between them. Germline loops: CDR1 LGHNA, CDR2 YSLEER. The CDR3 has 17 residues. V and J are TRBV4-3 and TRBJ2-2; TRBD2 is a possible D gene (6 bases). Sequences were obtained from PBMCs. The receptor was isolated from a man between 65 and 85 years old in good health and CMV-seropositive. The CDR3 nucleotides are TGCGCCAGCAGCCAAGATCTTAGGACTATGAACACCGGGGAGCTGTTTTTT. Protein sequence: CASSQDLRTMNTGELFF.